This is a list of T cell receptor beta chains from one sample in a study of technical replicates of blood from several donors. TCRdb's table, derived via immunoSEQ multiplex PCR, lists solely in-frame clones and lacks some. The sample holds around 80,000 clones, around nine tenths seen once. The material sequenced was T cells isolated from PBMCs. These receptors all come from a human donor in good health. The CDR3 runs from the conserved cysteine through the conserved F or W. A D gene is named only where the DNA matches it firmly. Clone size is stated in some rows and not others, as once, few, many or a class when expanded.

V	D	length	J	size	CDR3	DNA
TRBV19	TRBD1	16	TRBJ1-1	once	CASSTIRQGLNTEAFF	TGTGCCAGTAGTACAATACGACAGGGGTTGAACACTGAAGCTTTCTTT
TRBV7-2	-	15	TRBJ2-2	-	CASSLWQGNTGELFF	TGTGCCAGCAGCTTATGGCAGGGGAACACCGGGGAGCTGTTTTTT
TRBV6-6	TRBD1	16	TRBJ1-4	once	CASSLSGTVSREKLFF	TGTGCCAGCAGTTTGTCCGGGACAGTGTCTCGGGAAAAACTGTTTTTT
TRBV19	TRBD2	15	TRBJ2-1	once	CASSIVTSEYNEQFF	TGTGCCAGTAGTATAGTCACTAGCGAATACAATGAGCAGTTCTTC
TRBV9	TRBD2	14	TRBJ2-7	-	CASSNGLAGVGQYF	TGTGCCAGCAGCAACGGACTAGCGGGAGTTGGGCAGTACTTC
TRBV20-1	-	11	TRBJ2-7	once	CSAGASYEQYF	TGCAGTGCTGGGGCCTCCTACGAGCAGTACTTC
TRBV5-4	TRBD1	18	TRBJ2-2	-	CASSLAPLGTGGTGELFF	TGTGCCAGCAGCTTGGCCCCTTTAGGGACAGGGGGAACCGGGGAGCTGTTTTTT
TRBV9	-	15	TRBJ1-4	-	CASSVGGEINEKLFF	TGTGCCAGCAGCGTAGGGGGAGAGATTAATGAAAAACTGTTTTTT
TRBV29-1	TRBD1	14	TRBJ2-1	-	CSVEGRGTYNEQFF	TGCAGCGTTGAGGGCAGGGGGACCTATAATGAGCAGTTCTTC
TRBV19	TRBD1	13	TRBJ1-1	-	CASTMTGDTEAFF	TGTGCCAGTACTATGACAGGGGACACTGAAGCTTTCTTT
TRBV4-1	TRBD1	16	TRBJ2-2	few	CASSQVGPGGPGELFF	TGCGCCAGCAGCCAAGTCGGACCAGGGGGACCCGGGGAGCTGTTTTTT
TRBV15	-	16	TRBJ2-6	-	CATSRVGASGANVLTF	TGTGCCACCAGCAGAGTGGGGGCCTCTGGGGCCAACGTCCTGACTTTC
TRBV9	-	16	TRBJ2-1	once	CASSAGRDSTYNEQFF	TGTGCCAGCAGCGCTGGCCGGGACTCCACATACAATGAGCAGTTCTTC
TRBV28	-	16	TRBJ2-2	-	CASSWPGEGGTGELFF	TGTGCCAGCAGTTGGCCGGGGGAGGGGGGCACCGGGGAGCTGTTTTTT
TRBV5-8	TRBD2	14	TRBJ2-1	-	CASSWTSGSNEQFF	TGTGCCAGCAGTTGGACTAGCGGGAGCAATGAGCAGTTCTTC
TRBV13	-	16	TRBJ2-5	-	CASSADSLGVQETQYF	TGTGCCAGCAGCGCGGACAGTTTGGGGGTCCAAGAGACCCAGTACTTC
TRBV5-1	-	15	TRBJ1-1	-	CASSLGQGLSTEAFF	TGCGCCAGCAGCTTGGGTCAGGGACTAAGCACTGAAGCTTTCTTT
TRBV29-1	-	11	TRBJ1-1	-	CSVNSYTEAFF	TGCAGCGTGAACAGCTACACTGAAGCTTTCTTT
TRBV10-3	TRBD1	16	TRBJ2-3	-	CAISESTTGTTDTQYF	TGTGCCATCAGTGAGTCAACGACAGGGACCACAGATACGCAGTATTTT
TRBV19	-	14	TRBJ1-5	-	CASSRGNYNQPQHF	TGTGCCAGTAGTCGGGGGAACTACAATCAGCCCCAGCATTTT
TRBV28	-	14	TRBJ1-1	-	CASSFPTGNTEAFF	TGTGCCAGCAGTTTTCCTACAGGGAACACTGAAGCTTTCTTT
TRBV10-3	TRBD2	18	TRBJ2-2	-	CAISHRGLAGEVTGELFF	TGTGCCATCAGTCATAGAGGACTAGCGGGAGAGGTAACCGGGGAGCTGTTTTTT
TRBV9	-	15	TRBJ1-3	-	CASSVTEVGGNTIYF	TGTGCCAGCAGCGTAACAGAAGTCGGTGGAAACACCATATATTTT
TRBV30	-	15	TRBJ1-3	-	CAWSLAVGLGNTIYF	TGTGCCTGGAGCCTGGCTGTGGGACTTGGAAACACCATATATTTT
TRBV6-6	-	14	TRBJ2-3	-	CASSYGLATDTQYF	TGTGCCAGCAGTTACGGCCTAGCAACAGATACGCAGTATTTT
TRBV5-4	-	15	TRBJ1-1	-	CASSSVTGPSTEAFF	TGTGCCAGCAGCTCGGTGACAGGCCCTAGCACTGAAGCTTTCTTT
TRBV5-5	TRBD1	15	TRBJ1-2	-	CASSSTGGRAYGYTF	TGTGCCAGCAGCTCAACAGGGGGACGTGCCTATGGCTACACCTTC
TRBV7-3	TRBD2	15	TRBJ2-7	-	CASSLGSGSHYEQYF	TGTGCCAGCAGCTTGGGTAGCGGGAGTCATTACGAGCAGTACTTC
TRBV5-6	TRBD2	14	TRBJ2-7	once	CASRGLDPLYEQYF	TGTGCCAGCAGGGGACTAGATCCGTTATACGAGCAGTACTTC
TRBV9	-	17	TRBJ1-3	once	CASSVDRDRSSGNTIYF	TGTGCCAGCAGCGTAGACAGGGACCGGAGCTCTGGAAACACCATATATTTT
TRBV28	-	15	TRBJ2-1	-	CASSLDFLSYNEQFF	TGTGCCAGCAGTTTGGACTTCCTCTCCTACAATGAGCAGTTCTTC
TRBV11-2	-	14	TRBJ1-4	-	CASMEVGGNEKLFF	TGTGCCAGTATGGAAGTGGGCGGGAATGAAAAACTGTTTTTT
TRBV10-3	TRBD2	16	TRBJ2-7	-	CAISEDPSGTYYEQYF	TGTGCCATCAGTGAGGATCCTAGCGGGACCTACTACGAGCAGTACTTC
TRBV14	-	14	TRBJ2-2	-	CASSQETGTGELFF	TGTGCCAGCAGCCAAGAAACGGGGACCGGGGAGCTGTTTTTT
TRBV7-6	-	15	TRBJ2-7	once	CASSFRPARSYEQYF	TGTGCCAGCAGCTTTCGTCCCGCCCGGTCCTACGAGCAGTACTTC
TRBV4-1	-	17	TRBJ2-1	-	CASSQPLVPTSYNEQFF	TGCGCCAGCAGCCAACCTCTAGTCCCTACCTCCTACAATGAGCAGTTCTTC
TRBV5-8	TRBD2	17	TRBJ2-1	-	CASSPPDGLDFYNEQFF	TGTGCCAGCAGCCCCCCCGACGGACTAGACTTCTACAATGAGCAGTTCTTC
TRBV6-1	-	13	TRBJ1-1	-	CASSRDFNTEAFF	TGTGCCAGCAGTCGGGATTTCAACACTGAAGCTTTCTTT
TRBV29-1	-	12	TRBJ2-1	-	CSMTYSYNEQFF	TGCAGCATGACTTACTCCTACAATGAGCAGTTCTTC
TRBV10-2	TRBD1	15	TRBJ2-2	-	CASSVDRGETGELFF	TGCGCCAGCAGTGTTGACAGGGGAGAAACCGGGGAGCTGTTTTTT
TRBV19	-	14	TRBJ2-7	-	CASSVTGTLSEQYF	TGTGCCAGTAGTGTTACCGGGACACTTAGCGAGCAGTACTTC
TRBV28	-	13	TRBJ2-7	-	CATSGVASYEQYF	TGTGCCACCTCAGGGGTGGCCTCCTACGAGCAGTACTTC